Listed below are T cell receptor beta chains from one sample, sequenced in a study of T cell repertoires in cytomegalovirus infection. Their antigen targets remain unknown. TCRdb used MiXCR to reprocess the reads, holding one entry per CDR3 protein. The repertoire holds 300,000 to 400,000 distinct CDR3 sequences, with more than 20% as singletons. The sample in question was cultured PBMCs, obtained from culture after CMV antigen stimulation. These receptors all come from a human donor in good health (CMV status not recorded). Some clones in this sample may be carry-over from other donors' samples. Both conserved end residues are part of each CDR3. Each record gives: V gene, D gene, clone size, J gene, CDR3 length, CDR3 DNA, CDR3 protein. D genes are given only for firm matches. For some rows the clone size is stated as once, few or many, or as a class when expanded; others skip it.

v_call: TRBV7-2
d_call: NA
clone_size: many
j_call: TRBJ2-3
cdr3_length: 16
cdr3_nt: TGTGCCAGCAGCTTAATTGCTAGCCCCAGCACAGATACGCAGTATTTT
cdr3_aa: CASSLIASPSTDTQYF

v_call: TRBV6-5
d_call: NA
clone_size: NA
j_call: TRBJ2-2
cdr3_length: 14
cdr3_nt: TGTGCCAGCAGTTACTCAGGGGGCACCGGGGAGCTGTTTTTT
cdr3_aa: CASSYSGGTGELFF

v_call: TRBV10-3
d_call: NA
clone_size: once
j_call: TRBJ1-1
cdr3_length: 11
cdr3_nt: TGTGCCATCAGTGATCGCACTGAAGCTTTCTTT
cdr3_aa: CAISDRTEAFF

v_call: TRBV28
d_call: NA
clone_size: many
j_call: TRBJ1-1
cdr3_length: 15
cdr3_nt: TGTGCCAGCAGTACCCCAGGGCCCGTGGGCACTGAAGCTTTCTTT
cdr3_aa: CASSTPGPVGTEAFF

v_call: TRBV7-2
d_call: NA
clone_size: few
j_call: TRBJ2-3
cdr3_length: 15
cdr3_nt: TGTGCCAGCAGCTTAGTCGCAATAGCCACAGATACGCAGTATTTT
cdr3_aa: CASSLVAIATDTQYF

v_call: TRBV6-5
d_call: TRBD2
clone_size: NA
j_call: TRBJ2-1
cdr3_length: 15
cdr3_nt: TGTGCCAGCAGTCGTGCTAGCGGGATATACAATGAGCAGTTCTTC
cdr3_aa: CASSRASGIYNEQFF

v_call: TRBV19
d_call: TRBD1
clone_size: NA
j_call: TRBJ1-1
cdr3_length: 15
cdr3_nt: TGTGCCAGTAGTTTGCGACAGGGAGGGCACACTGAAGCTTTCTTT
cdr3_aa: CASSLRQGGHTEAFF

v_call: TRBV28
d_call: NA
clone_size: few
j_call: TRBJ1-5
cdr3_length: 14
cdr3_nt: TGTGCCAGCAGTTTCCGGCAGGGATCCCAGCCCCAGCATTTT
cdr3_aa: CASSFRQGSQPQHF

v_call: TRBV6-8
d_call: NA
clone_size: few
j_call: TRBJ1-2
cdr3_length: 14
cdr3_nt: TGTGCCAGCAGTTACACGGGACGGGGGCTGGGCTACACCTTC
cdr3_aa: CASSYTGRGLGYTF

v_call: TRBV7-2
d_call: NA
clone_size: few
j_call: TRBJ2-1
cdr3_length: 15
cdr3_nt: TGTGCCAGCAGCTCGACTCCAGCCAGCTACAATGAGCAGTTCTTC
cdr3_aa: CASSSTPASYNEQFF

v_call: TRBV10-3
d_call: TRBD2
clone_size: NA
j_call: TRBJ2-1
cdr3_length: 14
cdr3_nt: TGTGCCATCAGCCGACTAGCGGGAGGGCCTGAGCAGTTCTTC
cdr3_aa: CAISRLAGGPEQFF

v_call: TRBV12-3/TRBV12-4
d_call: TRBD1
clone_size: few
j_call: TRBJ2-3
cdr3_length: 16
cdr3_nt: TGTGCCAGCACTACTATAGGGGGCCCGGACACAGATACGCAGTATTTT
cdr3_aa: CASTTIGGPDTDTQYF

v_call: TRBV7-8
d_call: NA
clone_size: many
j_call: TRBJ2-7
cdr3_length: 15
cdr3_nt: TGTGCCAGCAGCATCTCCTCAGGAAAAGGCTACGAGCAGTACTTC
cdr3_aa: CASSISSGKGYEQYF

v_call: TRBV7-6
d_call: NA
clone_size: many
j_call: TRBJ2-3
cdr3_length: 14
cdr3_nt: TGTGCCAGCAGCTTAGCGTCAGCCACAGATACGCAGTATTTT
cdr3_aa: CASSLASATDTQYF

v_call: TRBV7-8
d_call: TRBD2
clone_size: few
j_call: TRBJ2-7
cdr3_length: 15
cdr3_nt: TGTGCCAGCAGCTTTCCCGGGACTAGCGGCTACGAGCAGTACTTC
cdr3_aa: CASSFPGTSGYEQYF

v_call: TRBV5-1
d_call: NA
clone_size: NA
j_call: TRBJ2-7
cdr3_length: 15
cdr3_nt: TGCGCCAGCAGTTCAACGGGAGTAAGTTCCCTCGAGCAGTACTTC
cdr3_aa: CASSSTGVSSLEQYF

v_call: TRBV11-2
d_call: TRBD1
clone_size: NA
j_call: TRBJ2-7
cdr3_length: 18
cdr3_nt: TGTGCCAGCAGCTTAGGGAACAGGGGGCCATCGTCCTCCTACGAGCAGTACTTC
cdr3_aa: CASSLGNRGPSSSYEQYF

v_call: TRBV2
d_call: NA
clone_size: once
j_call: TRBJ2-5
cdr3_length: 14
cdr3_nt: TGTGCCAGCAGGCGCAGGGGAGTAGGGGAGACCCAGTACTTC
cdr3_aa: CASRRRGVGETQYF

v_call: TRBV7-8
d_call: TRBD1
clone_size: many
j_call: TRBJ1-1
cdr3_length: 15
cdr3_nt: TGTGCCAGCAGTTACTCGGACAGGGGGAACACTGAAGCTTTCTTT
cdr3_aa: CASSYSDRGNTEAFF

v_call: TRBV28
d_call: NA
clone_size: few
j_call: TRBJ1-5
cdr3_length: 16
cdr3_nt: TGTGCCAGCAGCCCCACATGGGGGCAAAGCAATCAGCCCCAGCATTTT
cdr3_aa: CASSPTWGQSNQPQHF

v_call: TRBV7-2
d_call: NA
clone_size: many
j_call: TRBJ2-5
cdr3_length: 13
cdr3_nt: TGTGCCAGCAGCCCCCTCCCCGGGGAGACCCAGTACTTC
cdr3_aa: CASSPLPGETQYF

v_call: TRBV19
d_call: TRBD1
clone_size: few
j_call: TRBJ2-3
cdr3_length: 16
cdr3_nt: TGTGCCAGTAGTCCCCCTTGGGGACAGGGCACAGATACGCAGTATTTT
cdr3_aa: CASSPPWGQGTDTQYF

v_call: TRBV20-1
d_call: TRBD1
clone_size: NA
j_call: TRBJ2-7
cdr3_length: 14
cdr3_nt: TGCAGTGCTAGAGATGGACAGGGTTCCTACGAGCAGTACTTC
cdr3_aa: CSARDGQGSYEQYF

v_call: TRBV14
d_call: NA
clone_size: NA
j_call: TRBJ1-3
cdr3_length: 14
cdr3_nt: TGTGCCAGCAGCCAAGGTTTCTATGGAAACACCATATATTTT
cdr3_aa: CASSQGFYGNTIYF

v_call: TRBV7-2
d_call: TRBD2
clone_size: many
j_call: TRBJ2-1
cdr3_length: 13
cdr3_nt: TGTGCCAGCAGAAAGCGGGAGGGCCTTGAGCAGTTCTTC
cdr3_aa: CASRKREGLEQFF

v_call: TRBV6-5
d_call: TRBD1
clone_size: few
j_call: TRBJ1-2
cdr3_length: 15
cdr3_nt: TGTGCCAGCAGATCCCGGGACAGGGATTTCTATGGCTACACCTTC
cdr3_aa: CASRSRDRDFYGYTF

v_call: TRBV4-1
d_call: TRBD1
clone_size: NA
j_call: TRBJ2-1
cdr3_length: 16
cdr3_nt: TGCGCCAGCAGCCAACCCGGGACAGGGGTGTACAATGAGCAGTTCTTC
cdr3_aa: CASSQPGTGVYNEQFF

v_call: TRBV7-9
d_call: TRBD1
clone_size: few
j_call: TRBJ2-2
cdr3_length: 16
cdr3_nt: TGTGCCAGCAGCTTGGGACAGGGGAGGCGACCTGGGGAGCTGTTTTTT
cdr3_aa: CASSLGQGRRPGELFF

v_call: TRBV7-2
d_call: NA
clone_size: NA
j_call: TRBJ2-1
cdr3_length: 16
cdr3_nt: TGTGCCAGCAGCTTAGGATGGGGGGCCCCCTACAATGAGCAGTTCTTC
cdr3_aa: CASSLGWGAPYNEQFF

v_call: TRBV6-1
d_call: TRBD2
clone_size: few
j_call: TRBJ2-1
cdr3_length: 15
cdr3_nt: TGTGCCAGCACGTTGGTTACTAGCGGCTACAATGAGCAGTTCTTC
cdr3_aa: CASTLVTSGYNEQFF

v_call: TRBV20-1
d_call: NA
clone_size: NA
j_call: TRBJ2-1
cdr3_length: 11
cdr3_nt: TGCAGTGCCCAGAGCCACAATGAGCAGTTCTTC
cdr3_aa: CSAQSHNEQFF

v_call: TRBV18
d_call: TRBD1
clone_size: NA
j_call: TRBJ1-1
cdr3_length: 17
cdr3_nt: TGTGCCAGCTCACCCTTAACAGGGGGCGCGAAGAACACTGAAGCTTTCTTT
cdr3_aa: CASSPLTGGAKNTEAFF

v_call: TRBV7-2
d_call: TRBD1
clone_size: many
j_call: TRBJ2-5
cdr3_length: 14
cdr3_nt: TGTGCCAGCAGCTCTGGACAGGGGAAAGAGACCCAGTACTTC
cdr3_aa: CASSSGQGKETQYF

v_call: TRBV4-1
d_call: TRBD1
clone_size: NA
j_call: TRBJ1-5
cdr3_length: 16
cdr3_nt: TGCGCCAGCAGCCGGAACCGGGACAGGGATAATCAGCCCCAGCATTTT
cdr3_aa: CASSRNRDRDNQPQHF

v_call: TRBV6-2/TRBV6-3
d_call: NA
clone_size: NA
j_call: TRBJ1-1
cdr3_length: 12
cdr3_nt: TGTGCCAGCGCACAGGCTCGGGATGAAGCTTTCTTT
cdr3_aa: CASAQARDEAFF